The present entry profiles one TCR beta chain with its context. The CDR3 is 14 residues long. V lost 5 bases to trimming and J lost 0 bases; unmatched junction nucleotides: 4. Germline CDR1 SQVTM, CDR2 ANQGSEA. This specimen belongs to a study of blood T cell repertoires in COVID-19. As for the study in general: Samples came from the United States, Italy and Spain, spanning acute and convalescent COVID-19.

Original analysis: Nucleated cell counts were estimated from reference gene primer amplification. Repertoires were generated with immunoSEQ multiplex PCR, while TCRdb's copy carries only in-frame clones and drops some. D and trimming were read from the DNA, whereas the V and J calls and clone size are those reported in that table. The repertoire has about 380,000 clones, around 87% of them found once; the top ten carry 6.5%. The clonotype was recovered from a man between 18 and 29 years old with active or convalescent COVID-19. Sequencing was performed on peripheral blood. V gene TRBV29-1 combines with J gene TRBJ1-5; 7 positions match TRBD1. The CDR3 protein is CSVSGTDSNQPQHF. DNA for the CDR3: TGCAGCGTTTCCGGGACAGATAGCAATCAGCCCCAGCATTTT.